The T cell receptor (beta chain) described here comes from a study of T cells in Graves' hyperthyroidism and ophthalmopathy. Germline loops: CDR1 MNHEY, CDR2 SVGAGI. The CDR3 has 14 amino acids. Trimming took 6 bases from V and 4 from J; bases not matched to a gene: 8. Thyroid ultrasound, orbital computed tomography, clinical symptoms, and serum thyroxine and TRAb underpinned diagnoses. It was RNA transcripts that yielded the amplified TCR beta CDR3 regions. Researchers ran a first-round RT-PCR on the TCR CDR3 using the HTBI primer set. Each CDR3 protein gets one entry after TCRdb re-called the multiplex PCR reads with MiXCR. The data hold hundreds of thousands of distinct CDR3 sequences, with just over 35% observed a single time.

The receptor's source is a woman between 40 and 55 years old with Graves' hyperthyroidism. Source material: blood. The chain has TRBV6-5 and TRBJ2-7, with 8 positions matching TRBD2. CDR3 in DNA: TGTGCCAGCAGGGCGAGCGGGAGTCTTTACGAGCAGTACTTC. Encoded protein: CASRASGSLYEQYF.